Below are 18 T cell receptor beta chains sequenced from a single sample in a study of T cells in Graves' hyperthyroidism and ophthalmopathy. RNA transcripts yielded amplified TCR beta CDR3 regions. Researchers ran a first-round RT-PCR on the TCR CDR3 using the HTBI primer set. MiXCR, run by TCRdb on the multiplex PCR reads, gives a single entry per CDR3 protein. The sample contains more than 450,000 distinct CDR3 sequences, approximately 15% of which appear only once. Sequencing was performed on blood. The receptor source for this set is a woman between 40 and 55 years old with Graves' hyperthyroidism.

A word on this clonotype: A much larger clone sits a single nucleotide away, making a read error possible. The chain is built from TRBV28 and TRBJ2-7, with 7 nucleotides matching TRBD1. CDR1 is MDHEN and CDR2 is SYDVKM in the germline V gene. The CDR3 has 14 amino acids. CDR3 nucleotides: TGTGCCAGCAGTTTCGGACAGGTTTACTACCAGCAGTACTTC. Translation gives CASSFGQVYYQQYF.

This clonotype was observed many times. The chain has TRBV6-6 and TRBJ2-7; D is perhaps TRBD2 (6 bases). The germline V and J ends were trimmed by 2 bases and 2 bases, with 10 bases remaining between them. CDR3 length: 14 amino acids. Looked up from germline, CDR1 is MNHNY and CDR2 is SVGAGI (reference sequence). As DNA, the CDR3 is TGTGCCAGCAGTTACGGAGGGAGGACCTACGAGCAGTACTTC. Translation gives CASSYGGRTYEQYF.

This clonotype has a count of ten or more. The CDR3 spells CASSSTGTGGGTEAFF. CDR3 nucleotides: TGTGCCAGCAGCTCCACCGGGACAGGGGGCGGCACTGAAGCTTTCTTT. The genes are TRBV7-9 and TRBJ1-1; 12 bases align to TRBD1. After removal of 4 bases from V and 4 bases from J, the junction contained 7 bases not matched to a gene. This CDR3 has 16 residues. The germline gives CDR1 SEHNR, CDR2 FQNEAQ (reference sequence).

This clonotype was detected only once. The CDR3 region is CASSIKTGGYTF. As DNA, the CDR3 is TGTGCCAGCAGCATTAAGACGGGAGGCTACACCTTC. This chain joins TRBV7-2 and TRBJ1-2; no clear D. V was trimmed by 5 bases and J by 8 bases, leaving 12 bases between them. CDR1 and CDR2 (germline): SGHTA, FQGNSA. The CDR3 sequence is 12 residues long.

This clonotype has more than one count but fewer than ten. This chain connects TRBV3-1 to TRBJ2-2, with 8 bases fitting TRBD2. V dropped 5 bases and J dropped 6; count of bases not matched to a gene: 17. The CDR3 extends over 18 amino acids. Germline CDR1 and CDR2: LGHDT and YNNKEL (reference sequence). The CDR3 nucleotides are TGTGCCAGCAGCTCTACCGGGACTAGTAAATTAGTCGCCGGGGAGCTGTTTTTT. Amino acid sequence: CASSSTGTSKLVAGELFF.

This clonotype was detected only a few times. The chain is built from TRBV19 and TRBJ2-5, with a weak D call TRBD2 (6 bases). The CDR3 is 15 amino acids. The V gene lost 7 bases and the J gene lost 1 base, with 16 bases spanning the gap. From germline, CDR1 is LNHDA and CDR2 SQIVND (reference sequence). The CDR3 coding sequence is TGTGCCAGTAAGATGGGTGGGAGGATCCAAGAGACCCAGTACTTC. Encoded protein: CASKMGGRIQETQYF.

The table lists this clonotype with many counts. CDR3 amino acids: CASRRGNEKLFF. CDR3 in DNA: TGCGCCAGCAGAAGAGGGAACGAAAAACTGTTTTTT. J is TRBJ1-4 and V is TRBV5-1; D call uncertain. Trimming removed 5 bases at V and 8 bases at J, with 10 bases between. Germline CDR1 reads SGHRS; CDR2 reads YFSETQ. The CDR3 sequence is 12 residues long.

This clonotype came up many times. As DNA, the CDR3 is TGTGCCAGCAGCCACACCTCCGGACACACAGATACGCAGTATTTT. Translation: CASSHTSGHTDTQYF. The chain carries TRBV3-1 and TRBJ2-3, with D perhaps matching TRBD1 (5 bases). Germline CDR1 LGHDT, CDR2 YNNKEL (reference sequence). With 3 bases removed from V and 2 bases from J, the gap between germline ends came to 12 bases. The CDR3 runs 15 residues.

This clonotype appeared many times. The chain is built from TRBV11-3 and TRBJ2-3; D is ambiguous. Trimming cost V 5 bases and J 0 bases, with 15 bases left between them. The length of the CDR3 is 16 residues. Germline loops: CDR1 SGHNT, CDR2 YENEEA. DNA of the CDR3: TGTGCCAGCAGCCTTCGGCAGAATCCTAGCACAGATACGCAGTATTTT. Translated: CASSLRQNPSTDTQYF.

This clonotype was recorded many times. The chain uses TRBV7-2 and TRBJ2-3, with 9 bases that match TRBD1. Germline V gene data show CDR1 as SGHTA and CDR2 as FQGNSA. This CDR3 has 16 residues. With 0 bases clipped from V and 5 bases from J, the junction kept 6 bases outside the gene matches. The CDR3 spells CASSLADRGYRDTQYF. The CDR3 DNA follows: TGTGCCAGCAGCTTAGCGGACAGGGGATATCGAGATACGCAGTATTTT.

This clonotype has ten or more counts. This rearrangement joins TRBV20-1 to TRBJ2-7, with 9 positions matching TRBD1. V was clipped by 0 bases and J by 3 bases; unmatched bases: 0. Germline-derived CDR1 and CDR2 are DFQATT and SNEGSKA (reference sequence). The CDR3 consists of 13 residues. CDR3 sequence (DNA): TGCAGTGCTAGAGAGGGACAGGGCTACGAGCAGTACTTC. This encodes CSAREGQGYEQYF.

This clonotype has a handful of counts. At one end, the junction sequence differs from germline, possibly due to a read error. The chain links TRBV7-3 to TRBJ2-1, with 15 bases matching TRBD2. Germline values: CDR1 SGHTA, CDR2 FQGTGA. This CDR3 region has 15 residues. CDR3 protein: CASTLAGLAGGELFF. DNA for the CDR3: TGTGCCAGCACCCTGGCGGGACTAGCGGGAGGAGAGCTGTTCTTC.

This clonotype was counted many times. The V and J genes are TRBV28 and TRBJ2-3; 8 bases are shared with TRBD2. CDR1 and CDR2 from the germline V gene are MDHEN and SYDVKM. V lost 8 bases and J lost 10; bases outside the gene matches: 11. The CDR3 runs 13 residues. CDR3 protein: CASGVGGDRSQYF. CDR3 DNA sequence: TGTGCCAGCGGCGTCGGGGGGGACCGATCGCAGTATTTT.

This clonotype was detected many times. V gene TRBV20-1 combines with J gene TRBJ1-1; tentative D call: TRBD1 (6 bases). CDR1 DFQATT and CDR2 SNEGSKA come from the germline V gene (reference sequence). V was clipped by 1 base and J by 4 bases, with 13 bases between them. CDR3 length equals 14 residues. The CDR3 DNA reads as TGCAGTGCTAGAGCCACAGGGTTGGGCACTGAAGCTTTCTTT. Protein: CSARATGLGTEAFF.

This clonotype was counted many times. The chain is built from TRBV6-1 and TRBJ1-2; 8 nucleotides match TRBD1. The CDR3 has 15 amino acids. In germline, CDR1 is MNHNS, CDR2 SASEGT. J gave up 8 bases and V 1 base, and 9 bases lay outside the gene matches. The DNA for the CDR3 is TGTGCCAGCAGTGAAGGTGCCAGGGGGCCGAGGGGCTACACCTTC. Translating it yields CASSEGARGPRGYTF.

This clonotype occurred many times. The rearrangement links TRBV5-1 to TRBJ1-5; tentatively, D is TRBD1 (6 bases). Trimming took off 4 bases at V and 2 bases at J, with 22 bases between the two ends. There are 18 residues in the CDR3. CDR1 and CDR2 from the germline V gene are SGHRS and YFSETQ. This chain's CDR3 is CASSPTPRGPGGNQPQHF. CDR3 DNA: TGCGCCAGCAGCCCCACTCCCCGGGGTCCAGGGGGCAATCAGCCCCAGCATTTT. The full variable domain, rest sourced from reference TRBV5-1 and TRBJ1-5, is KAGVTQTPRYLIKTRGQQVTLSCSPISGHRSVSWYQQTPGQGLQFLFEYFSETQRNKGNFPGRFSGRQFSNSRSEMNVSTLELGDSALYLCASSPTPRGPGGNQPQHFGDGTRLSIL.

J is TRBJ2-7 and V is TRBV7-9; 12 bases map to TRBD1. The V and J ends lost 4 bases and 0 bases, in that order; junction bases with no gene match: 13. Germline V lookup: CDR1 SEHNR, CDR2 FQNEAQ (reference sequence). The CDR3 spans 19 residues. Here the CDR3 reads CASSYKPGQGAWGSYEQYF. The CDR3 coding sequence is TGTGCCAGCAGCTACAAACCGGGACAGGGGGCTTGGGGCTCCTACGAGCAGTACTTC.

This clonotype was seen more than once but under ten times. The CDR3 loop reads CASSTSPDSYEQYF. The CDR3 DNA reads as TGTGCCAGCAGCACCTCCCCCGACTCCTACGAGCAGTACTTC. The V and J genes are TRBV7-2 and TRBJ2-7, with unresolved D. Germline CDR1 reads SGHTA; CDR2 reads FQGNSA. The CDR3 is 14 amino acids. The V gene lost 5 bases and the J gene lost 0 bases, with 11 bases spanning the gap.